Sequencing of this TCR beta chain was carried out in a study of memory CD4+ T cells and cytomegalovirus serostatus. The wider study: This sample comes from healthy Belgian adults, under 10 CMV seropositive, approximately 22 seronegative.

The germline CDR1 and CDR2 sequences are MDHEN and SYDVKM. V was pared by 11 bases and J by 3 bases, with 22 bases between. This CDR3 has 15 residues. The table came from immunoSEQ multiplex PCR; TCRdb's copy has only in-frame clones and leaves some out. The repertoire includes approximately 92,000 clones, 75% to 90% of them detected once, and 3.6% sits in the top ten. Regarding the study as a whole: About two fifths of the roughly 150 known CMV-associated TCRbeta sequences appeared in CD4+ memory. Suggested: most of the CMV-linked TCR signature lies in CD4+ memory cells.

The sort gate was single viable CD3+CD4+CD8-CD45RO+ cells for memory CD4+ T cells. Total CD4+ T cells were enriched by CD4 positive selection. Details on this clone: No antigen is known for it.

The specimen was memory CD4+ T cells from blood. The chain employs TRBV28 and TRBJ2-5, with D perhaps TRBD2 (6 bases). The source is an adult in good health and CMV-seropositive. CDR3 DNA: TGTGCCGGGGAGGCGGTGGCGCAAAATAAAGAGACCCAGTACTTC. This encodes CAGEAVAQNKETQYF.